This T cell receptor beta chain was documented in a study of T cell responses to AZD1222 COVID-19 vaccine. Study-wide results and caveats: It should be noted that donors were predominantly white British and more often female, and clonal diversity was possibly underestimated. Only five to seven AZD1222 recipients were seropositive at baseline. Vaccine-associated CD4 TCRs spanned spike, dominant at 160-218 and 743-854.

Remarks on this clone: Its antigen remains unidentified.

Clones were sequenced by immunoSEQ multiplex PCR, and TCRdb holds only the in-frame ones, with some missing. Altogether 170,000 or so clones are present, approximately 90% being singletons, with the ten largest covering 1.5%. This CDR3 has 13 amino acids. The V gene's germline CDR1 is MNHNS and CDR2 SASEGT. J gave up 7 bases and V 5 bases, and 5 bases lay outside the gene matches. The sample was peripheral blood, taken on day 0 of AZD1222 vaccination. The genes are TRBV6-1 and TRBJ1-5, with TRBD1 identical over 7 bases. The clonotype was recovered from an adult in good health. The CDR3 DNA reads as TGTGCCAGCAGTCCACAGGGGACCCAGCCCCAGCATTTT. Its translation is CASSPQGTQPQHF.